What follows are 22 T cell receptor beta chains derived from one specimen sequenced in a study of neurological immune-mediated disorders. Each CDR3 protein is one row after TCRdb ran MiXCR on the 5' RACE reads. Of more than 25,000 distinct CDR3 sequences in the sample, about 4.1% were seen once. Sequencing used CD4+ T cells from blood. These receptors were obtained from a woman aged 40-49 years in good health.

This clonotype was observed many times. The chain carries TRBV6-6 and TRBJ1-5, with D possibly being TRBD1 (6 bases). The CDR3 has 17 residues. Germline-derived CDR1 and CDR2 are MNHNY and SVGAGI (reference sequence). Trimming took 6 bases from V and 1 from J, leaving 19 bases between them. The DNA for the CDR3 is TGTGCCAGCAGGGGGGACACCGGAGGTGGGAGCAATCAGCCCCAGCATTTT. This sequence encodes CASRGDTGGGSNQPQHF.

Many counts were recorded for this clonotype. CDR3 amino acids: CSASGQETQYF. The CDR3 DNA sequence: TGCAGTGCTAGCGGCCAAGAGACCCAGTACTTC. The V and J genes are TRBV20-1 and TRBJ2-5; no clear D gene. V gave up 3 bases and J gave up 1 base, with 3 bases separating them. Germline V gene sequence: CDR1 DFQATT, CDR2 SNEGSKA (reference sequence). This CDR3 is built from 11 residues.

This clonotype showed up many times. The chain carries TRBV5-5 and TRBJ2-3, with D possibly being TRBD2 (6 bases). The CDR3 runs 20 residues. V lost 1 base and J lost 2, with 26 bases in between. The germline gives CDR1 SGHKS, CDR2 YYEKEE (reference sequence). In nucleotides, the CDR3 is TGTGCCAGCAGCTTGAGGAAGGTAGGCGGGACTGGAATCTACACAGATACGCAGTATTTT. This gives the protein CASSLRKVGGTGIYTDTQYF.

In this sample, this clonotype turned up many times. This chain links TRBV6-5 with TRBJ1-1; D gene uncertain. Trimming pared 7 bases from V and 5 bases from J, leaving 17 bases between. CDR1 is MNHEY and CDR2 is SVGAGI in the germline V gene. The CDR3 covers 14 residues. The chain's CDR3 is CASTLKGGRTEAFF. CDR3 coding DNA: TGTGCCAGCACCCTGAAGGGAGGGCGGACTGAAGCTTTCTTT.

This clonotype appeared many times. The chain couples TRBV5-1 to TRBJ1-2; D call uncertain. The CDR3 is 14 amino acids. Germline values: CDR1 SGHRS, CDR2 YFSETQ. Deletions cut 0 bases from V and 5 bases from J, with 11 bases between. CDR3 in amino acids: CASSLGRREYGYTF. The CDR3 bases are TGCGCCAGCAGCTTGGGGCGGCGGGAGTATGGCTACACCTTC.

This clonotype came up many times. At one end the junction does not follow the germline gene, possibly because of a read error. The rearrangement joins TRBV20-1 to TRBJ2-7; TRBD1 matches at 9 bases. Germline CDR1 reads DFQATT; CDR2 reads SNEGSKA (reference sequence). This CDR3 has 15 residues. The CDR3 protein is CSARGTGGATYEQYF. Written as DNA, the CDR3 is TGCAGTGCCAGAGGAACAGGGGGCGCGACCTACGAGCAGTACTTC.

This clonotype has ten or more counts. The chain employs TRBV9 and TRBJ2-3; weak D call: TRBD1 (5 bases). The CDR3 sequence is 15 residues long. V lost 0 bases to trimming and J lost 2 bases, with 10 bases between them. Per germline, CDR1 SGDLS and CDR2 YYNGEE. CDR3 amino acids: CASSVGRAFTDTQYF. The DNA of the CDR3 is TGTGCCAGCAGCGTAGGCAGGGCCTTCACAGATACGCAGTATTTT.

This clonotype was counted at least ten times. The V gene is TRBV20-1, the J gene TRBJ2-5, with unresolved D. V was cut by 0 bases and J by 6 bases, with 14 bases left in between. The CDR3 spans 14 residues. Germline CDR1 DFQATT, CDR2 SNEGSKA (reference sequence). The CDR3 protein is CSARDQELGQTQYF. CDR3 bases: TGCAGTGCTAGAGATCAGGAGTTAGGACAGACCCAGTACTTC.

This clonotype was detected ten times or more. The V call is TRBV27, the J call TRBJ1-2; no firm D call. The V gene's germline CDR1 is MNHEY and CDR2 SMNVEV (reference sequence). The CDR3 totals 13 residues. Trimming removed 4 bases from V and 0 bases from J, with 6 bases in between. The CDR3 sequence: CASSSSTNYGYTF. The DNA for the CDR3 is TGTGCCAGCAGTTCCTCTACTAACTATGGCTACACCTTC.

Many counts were recorded for this clonotype. The chain recombines TRBV20-1 with TRBJ1-2, with D unclear. The V and J ends lost 3 bases and 2 bases respectively, with 16 bases between them. CDR3 length equals 15 residues. Germline V lookup: CDR1 DFQATT, CDR2 SNEGSKA (reference sequence). The CDR3 region is CSASGVDSRNYGYTF. For the CDR3, the DNA is TGCAGTGCTAGTGGAGTGGACTCAAGGAACTATGGCTACACCTTC.

This clonotype has a count of ten or more. The chain employs TRBV7-9 and TRBJ1-1, with D tentatively TRBD1 (5 bases). The CDR3 covers 16 residues. V was cut by 0 bases and J by 10 bases, with 21 bases left in between. Germline V CDR1 and CDR2: SEHNR, FQNEAQ (reference sequence). The DNA for the CDR3 is TGTGCCAGCAGCTTAGCGCCATTACGAGGGGCTGGCGGAGCTTTCTTT. Translation: CASSLAPLRGAGGAFF.

This clonotype came up many times. The rearrangement links TRBV15 to TRBJ1-6; maybe TRBD1 (5 bases). CDR1 is LNHNV and CDR2 is YYDKDF in the germline V gene (reference sequence). The CDR3 contains 16 residues. V dropped 0 bases and J dropped 9 bases, with 15 bases sitting between them. The CDR3 is CATSRDYGDGFSPLHF. For the CDR3, the DNA is TGTGCCACCAGCAGAGATTATGGGGACGGTTTTTCACCCCTCCACTTT.

This clonotype was seen at least ten times. The V gene is TRBV5-1, the J gene TRBJ2-5; the D gene is possibly TRBD2 (6 bases). CDR3 length equals 14 residues. Germline loops: CDR1 SGHRS, CDR2 YFSETQ. With 5 bases removed from V and 3 bases from J, the gap between germline ends came to 14 bases. CDR3 protein: CASRFGRTKETQYF. The CDR3 nucleotides read TGCGCCAGCAGGTTCGGGCGGACTAAAGAGACCCAGTACTTC.

This clonotype was recorded many times. The rearrangement links TRBV5-1 to TRBJ2-2; perhaps TRBD1 as D (5 bases). The CDR3 has 16 amino acids. CDR1 is SGHRS, CDR2 YFSETQ, per germline. Trimming cost V 4 bases and J 5 bases, with 18 bases left between them. CDR3 sequence reads: CASSPDKRGKTGELFF. As DNA, the CDR3 is TGCGCCAGCAGCCCGGACAAGAGAGGAAAAACCGGGGAGCTGTTTTTT.

This clonotype was seen repeatedly, ten times or more. The V call is TRBV12-3 or TRBV12-4, the J call TRBJ2-1; TRBD2 agrees at 9 bases. V was clipped by 5 bases and J by 3 bases; unmatched bases: 5. The CDR3 is 15 residues long. Here the CDR3 reads CASSLSGSYYNEQFF. The CDR3 region has the DNA TGTGCCAGCAGTCTTAGCGGGAGCTACTACAATGAGCAGTTCTTC.

This clonotype was recorded many times. The V gene is TRBV5-1, the J gene TRBJ2-6; 7 bases fit TRBD1. The trim removed 3 bases at V and 2 bases at J, leaving 8 bases unmatched. The CDR3 loop spans 17 amino acids. The V gene's germline CDR1 is SGHRS and CDR2 YFSETQ. CDR3 DNA: TGCGCCAGCAGCTCCACTAGAACAGGGGCTGGGGCCAACGTCCTGACTTTC. It translates to CASSSTRTGAGANVLTF.

This clonotype occurred many times. This chain links TRBV18 with TRBJ2-7; perhaps TRBD2 as D (5 bases). Germline-derived CDR1 and CDR2 are KGHSH and LQKENI. This CDR3 comprises 13 residues. The V and J ends lost 2 bases and 5 bases respectively, with 10 bases between them. As DNA, the CDR3 is TGTGCCAGCTCACCAGAGGGAAGGGACGAGCAGTACTTC. It codes for CASSPEGRDEQYF.

A few counts support this clonotype. The chain carries TRBV6-1 and TRBJ2-4, with D possibly called TRBD1 or TRBD2 (6 bases each). The germline gives CDR1 MNHNS, CDR2 SASEGT. CDR3 size: 15 residues. V was shortened by 1 base and J by 7 bases, with 14 bases between the two germline ends. CDR3 amino acids: CASSEVQGGGNIQYF. CDR3 nucleotide sequence: TGTGCCAGCAGTGAAGTACAGGGAGGTGGGAACATTCAGTACTTC.

This clonotype was found many times. J is TRBJ1-5 and V is TRBV20-1; TRBD1 agrees at 12 bases. CDR3 length equals 15 residues. Germline loops: CDR1 DFQATT, CDR2 SNEGSKA (reference sequence). V trimming: 1 base; J trimming: 6 bases; junction bases outside the gene matches: 4. Here the CDR3 reads CSARVGTGGIQPQHF. CDR3 nucleotides: TGCAGTGCTAGAGTTGGGACAGGGGGCATTCAGCCCCAGCATTTT.

This clonotype has at least ten counts. CDR3 sequence: CASSLQPGATGELFF. In DNA, the CDR3 is TGTGCCAGCAGCCTACAACCAGGGGCCACCGGGGAGCTGTTTTTT. V is TRBV7-3 and J is TRBJ2-2; D may be TRBD1 (6 bases). Germline V gives CDR1 SGHTA, CDR2 FQGTGA. This CDR3 spans 15 amino acids. V lost 5 bases and J lost 4, with 14 bases in between.

Ten or more counts support this clonotype. The chain employs TRBV6-5 and TRBJ1-6; TRBD1 matches at 8 bases. Germline loops: CDR1 MNHEY, CDR2 SVGAGI. The CDR3 extends over 15 amino acids. The V and J ends lost 0 bases and 10 bases, in that order; junction bases with no gene match: 5. CDR3 DNA: TGTGCCAGCAGTTACTCCGCAGGGGGCATATCACCCCTCCACTTT. Protein: CASSYSAGGISPLHF.

This clonotype has at least ten counts. This chain uses TRBV5-1 with TRBJ2-5, with no clear D. The V end lost 0 bases, the J end lost 5 bases, and 11 bases lay between the germline ends. From germline, CDR1 is SGHRS and CDR2 YFSETQ. The CDR3 length is 14 residues. CDR3 sequence (DNA): TGCGCCAGCAGCTTGGAACCTAACCGGGAGACCCAGTACTTC. Its translation: CASSLEPNRETQYF.